The source of this TCR beta chain is a study of regulatory dendritic cells for organ transplantation. Background on the study: On day 6, the dendritic cells were exposed to LPS.

The V gene's germline CDR1 is SNHLY and CDR2 FYNNEI. The V and J ends lost 6 bases and 5 bases, in that order; junction bases with no gene match: 5. The CDR3 length is 14 residues. Allogeneic regulatory or mature dendritic cells were co-cultured for less than 6 days with CFSE-labeled sorted T cells at 1:10. Profiled with immunoSEQ multiplex PCR; TCRdb holds only in-frame clones, not every one. The table records about 12,000 clones, around 62% of them present only once. Broader study findings: Memory CD8+ T cells were the most oligoclonal; naive cells were highly diverse. The authors noted considerable between-person heterogeneity in alloreactive memory CD8+ cells. The most alloreactive TCR clonotypes were found in resting memory CD8+ cells.

Comment on this clone: Its antigen is unidentified.

The chain employs TRBV2 and TRBJ1-2; 11 bases are shared with TRBD1. Material for sequencing was naive CD8+ T cells from blood cultured with dendritic cells. Subset noted: CD45RA+ naive T cells. The receptor was derived from a human donor in good health. The CDR3 is CASRGQGAAYGYTF. The CDR3 DNA is TGTGCCAGCAGAGGACAGGGGGCGGCGTATGGCTACACCTTC.